This TCR beta chain was sequenced in a study of shared clonotypes between healthy human individuals. Whole-study results and caveats: It was the non-shared clonotypes that had lower generation probabilities than clonotypes shared by all four donors.

The germline V gene has CDR1 SGHRS and CDR2 YFSETQ. V was clipped by 0 bases and J by 0 bases, with 8 bases between them. This CDR3 is 15 amino acids long. Points on this clone: The antigen is not known.

TCRdb's copy holds only in-frame clones and misses some; the assay was immunoSEQ multiplex PCR. The sample lists about 190,000 clones, over 50% occurring once. This TCR was sampled from a young man in good health. The sequenced sample was memory CD4+ T cells sorted from blood. The subset here: CD45RA-negative fraction. This chain links TRBV5-1 with TRBJ2-3, with D uncertain. CDR3 DNA sequence: TGCGCCAGCAGCTTGGAAGGGATGAGCACAGATACGCAGTATTTT. It translates to CASSLEGMSTDTQYF.